This T cell receptor (beta chain) was sequenced for a study of cytomegalovirus exposure and HLA in healthy donors. Turning to the study itself: Unique TCRs from HLA-typed donors, 75 million to 100 million of them, were held in an early data release.

The PCR contained 60 Vbeta and 13 Jbeta primers. TCRdb's table, derived via immunoSEQ multiplex PCR, lists solely in-frame clones and lacks some. Recorded for this sample: roughly 65,000 clones. A remark on this clone: As yet, its antigen is unknown.

The study's findings and limits: Follow-up analysis seemed to connect common viral pathogens with several of the most significant clusters identified. A missense variant in DCLRE1C was later tied to TCR beta V- and J-gene trimming. Productive status was seen about 87% or about 30% of the time for most TCR beta V segments in an earlier analysis.

The sample was PBMCs. This clonotype was sampled from a boy between 5 and 17 years old in good health and CMV-seronegative.

Written as DNA, the CDR3 is TGTGCTGAAGGGGACACTTTCTCTGGAAACACCATATATTTT. It encodes CAEGDTFSGNTIYF. This chain uses TRBV30 with TRBJ1-3, with D possibly being TRBD1 (6 bases). This CDR3 contains 14 residues. The germline CDR1 and CDR2 sequences are GTSNPN and SVGIG (reference sequence).